Below, 23 T cell receptor beta chains from the same sample are listed, as sequenced in a study of PD-L1 blockade in urothelial cancer. Clones were sequenced by immunoSEQ multiplex PCR, and TCRdb holds only the in-frame ones, with some missing. The table lists tens of thousands of clones, roughly 77% of them singletons. The sample here was PBMCs, taken around atezolizumab (anti-PD-L1) treatment. The receptors were gathered from a man between 70 and 80 years old with urothelial cancer.

The V gene is TRBV2, the J gene TRBJ2-7; D is unresolved. Per germline, CDR1 SNHLY and CDR2 FYNNEI. The CDR3 spans 13 residues. V was clipped by 3 bases and J by 3 bases, with 9 bases between them. The CDR3 reads CASSDEVGYEQYF. In DNA form, the CDR3 reads TGTGCCAGCAGTGATGAGGTAGGCTACGAGCAGTACTTC.

The gene calls are TRBV5-1 and TRBJ1-1; D might be TRBD1 (5 bases). V was trimmed by 0 bases and J by 5 bases, leaving 11 bases between them. Germline V gives CDR1 SGHRS, CDR2 YFSETQ. The CDR3 has 14 amino acids. CDR3 nucleotides: TGCGCCAGCAGCTTGGCCGGGGGAACGACTGAAGCTTTCTTT. It translates to CASSLAGGTTEAFF.

As DNA, the CDR3 is TGTGCCAGCAGCTTAGGTCCTAAGGGGCGGGAGACCCAGTACTTC. Its protein is CASSLGPKGRETQYF. The chain couples TRBV7-2 to TRBJ2-5; tentatively, D is TRBD1 (5 bases). CDR3 size: 15 residues. The V end was cut by 1 base, the J end by 5 bases, with 14 bases between. Germline V gives CDR1 SGHTA, CDR2 FQGNSA.

The chain has TRBV18 and TRBJ1-1; 8 bases align to TRBD1. The CDR3 runs 14 residues. Germline trimming cut 5 bases from V and 4 bases from J; bases unmatched to any gene: 6. The germline V gene encodes CDR1 KGHSH and CDR2 LQKENI. CDR3 amino acids: CASSAGGAGTEAFF. Here the CDR3 DNA reads TGTGCCAGCTCAGCAGGGGGCGCGGGCACTGAAGCTTTCTTT.

The CDR3 here is CASSWGTSATYEQYF. CDR3 DNA sequence: TGTGCCAGCAGCTGGGGGACTAGCGCAACCTACGAGCAGTACTTC. V and J are TRBV11-2 and TRBJ2-7, with 10 bases identical to TRBD2. V lost 4 bases, J lost 2 bases, and 5 bases stayed unmatched. The CDR3 runs to 15 residues. CDR1 is SGHAT and CDR2 is FQNNGV in the germline V gene.

The chain carries TRBV6-4 and TRBJ2-1; 7 nucleotides align to TRBD1. V lost 6 bases and J lost 0; bases outside the gene matches: 5. The CDR3 sequence is 15 residues long. Germline CDR1 and CDR2: MRHNA and SNTAGT. The CDR3 sequence is CASRTTGSSYNEQFF. CDR3 in DNA: TGTGCCAGCAGAACGACAGGGAGCTCCTACAATGAGCAGTTCTTC.

The J gene is TRBJ2-1, the V gene TRBV5-4, with 7 bases lining up with TRBD2. CDR3 length: 13 residues. V trimming: 1 base; J trimming: 9 bases; junction bases outside the gene matches: 4. CDR1 and CDR2 (germline): SGHNT, YYREEE (reference sequence). This CDR3 is CASSLSGGGEQFF. The CDR3, as DNA: TGTGCCAGCAGCTTGAGTGGGGGGGGTGAGCAGTTCTTC.

J is TRBJ2-3 and V is TRBV9, with 9 bases fitting TRBD2. Germline loops: CDR1 SGDLS, CDR2 YYNGEE. CDR3 length: 15 amino acids. Trimming removed 4 bases from V and 2 bases from J; junction bases left unmatched: 5. The CDR3 reads CASSPRLAATDTQYF. The CDR3 coding sequence is TGTGCCAGCAGCCCCCGACTAGCGGCCACAGATACGCAGTATTTT.

This clone came up a few times. The V and J genes are TRBV28 and TRBJ1-1, with D possibly matching TRBD1 (6 bases). Germline V gene lookup returns CDR1 MDHEN and CDR2 SYDVKM. V was clipped by 4 bases and J by 0 bases, with 15 bases between them. The CDR3 runs to 16 residues. The CDR3 sequence: CASSSYRQVMNTEAFF. The CDR3 DNA reads TGTGCCAGCAGTTCCTACCGACAGGTTATGAACACTGAAGCTTTCTTT.

The chain recombines TRBV7-3 with TRBJ1-1; D gene uncertain. The CDR3 extends over 15 amino acids. Germline-derived CDR1 and CDR2 are SGHTA and FQGTGA. The ends were cut back, 2 bases at V and 1 base at J, with 11 bases in the middle. The DNA of the CDR3 is TGTGCCAGCAGCTTAGATCGGGGTTCGAACACTGAAGCTTTCTTT. Its protein product is CASSLDRGSNTEAFF.

The V gene is TRBV6-6, the J gene TRBJ2-2; D is uncertain. The CDR3 is made up of 11 amino acids. CDR1 is MNHNY and CDR2 is SVGAGI in the germline V gene (reference sequence). Between the trimmed V and J ends, which lost 7 bases and 8 bases, there was a span of 8 bases. The CDR3 sequence: CASNNIGELFF. The DNA for the CDR3 is TGTGCCAGCAATAATATAGGGGAGCTGTTTTTT.

The chain couples TRBV11-3 to TRBJ1-2; no clear D gene. V was clipped by 4 bases and J by 4 bases, with 10 bases between them. CDR3 length: 13 residues. CDR1 and CDR2 from the germline V gene are SGHNT and YENEEA. As DNA, the CDR3 is TGTGCCAGCAGCTCTATCCTCGGCTATGGCTACACCTTC. Translated: CASSSILGYGYTF.

The V call is TRBV7-2, the J call TRBJ2-5; 11 positions agree with TRBD2. With 7 bases clipped from V and 9 bases from J, the junction kept 10 bases outside the gene matches. This CDR3 is 14 amino acids long. The germline V gene encodes CDR1 SGHTA and CDR2 FQGNSA. The CDR3 protein is CASTSQHSGRAQYF. CDR3 sequence (DNA): TGTGCCAGCACCTCTCAACATAGCGGGAGGGCCCAGTACTTC.

The V gene is TRBV6-5, the J gene TRBJ2-7; possibly TRBD2 for D (6 bases). V was cut by 4 bases and J by 4 bases, with 11 bases left in between. Germline CDR1 and CDR2: MNHEY and SVGAGI. The length of the CDR3 is 13 residues. The CDR3 bases are TGTGCCAGCAGTTTGACTAGGGAGTACGAGCAGTACTTC. Protein: CASSLTREYEQYF.

The V call is TRBV5-1, the J call TRBJ2-3; no clear D. Germline CDR1 reads SGHRS; CDR2 reads YFSETQ. The germline V and J ends were trimmed by 0 bases and 2 bases, with 7 bases remaining between them. CDR3 length: 14 residues. The CDR3 is CASSLATNTDTQYF. CDR3 DNA: TGCGCCAGCAGCTTGGCGACAAACACAGATACGCAGTATTTT.

This clone was seen a handful of times. This chain joins TRBV11-2 and TRBJ1-1; TRBD1 is a possible D gene (5 bases). V was pared by 5 bases and J by 2 bases, with 15 bases between. The CDR3 is 15 residues long. The V gene's germline CDR1 is SGHAT and CDR2 FQNNGV. DNA for the CDR3: TGTGCCAGCAGCCCCTCCCGGGGGTTCAACACTGAAGCTTTCTTT. Amino acids: CASSPSRGFNTEAFF.

This clone came up a few times. The same CDR3 also results from other DNA sequences found in this sample. V is TRBV7-6 and J is TRBJ2-3; 7 positions agree with TRBD1. The CDR3 has 14 residues. The V gene's germline CDR1 is SGHVS and CDR2 FNYEAQ. Trimming cost V 3 bases and J 1 base; bases outside gene matches: 1. CDR3 loop: CASSFGQGTDTQYF. The CDR3 nucleotides are TGTGCCAGCAGCTTTGGACAGGGCACAGATACGCAGTATTTT.

The chain has TRBV10-2 and TRBJ1-3; D unresolved. V was shortened by 7 bases and J by 3 bases, with 4 bases between the two germline ends. The CDR3 spans 11 residues. Germline-derived CDR1 and CDR2 are WSHSY and SAAADI. In DNA, the CDR3 is TGCGCCAGCATGAGTGGAAACACCATATATTTT. Protein product: CASMSGNTIYF.

The chain carries TRBV7-9 and TRBJ2-5; 10 bases are shared with TRBD2. The CDR3 extends over 16 amino acids. Germline trimming cut 5 bases from V and 5 bases from J; bases unmatched to any gene: 11. Looked up from germline, CDR1 is SEHNR and CDR2 is FQNEAQ (reference sequence). CDR3 bases: TGTGCCAGCAGCCCACTCAGCGGGAGGGCGGGGGAGACCCAGTACTTC. It is translated as CASSPLSGRAGETQYF.

This clone has more than one count but fewer than ten. The gene calls are TRBV5-6 and TRBJ2-1, with a possible D match to TRBD1 (6 bases). V lost 4 bases and J 0 bases, leaving 11 bases between the germline ends. The germline V gene has CDR1 SGHDT and CDR2 YYEEEE. The CDR3 covers 15 residues. CDR3 region: CASSIGQSSYNEQFF. The CDR3 region has the DNA TGTGCCAGCAGCATCGGACAGAGCTCCTACAATGAGCAGTTCTTC.

The chain carries TRBV5-1 and TRBJ2-6, with D perhaps TRBD2 (6 bases). This CDR3 contains 15 residues. V was clipped by 1 base and J by 3 bases, with 8 bases between them. The germline V gene has CDR1 SGHRS and CDR2 YFSETQ. The DNA for the CDR3 is TGCGCCAGCAGCTTGTCGGGGGTTGGGGCCAACGTCCTGACTTTC. It translates to CASSLSGVGANVLTF.

This rearrangement joins TRBV6-4 to TRBJ2-1, with 7 bases aligning to TRBD2. Germline CDR1 is MRHNA and CDR2 is SNTAGT. V trimming: 2 bases; J trimming: 6 bases; junction bases outside the gene matches: 7. This CDR3 comprises 15 residues. This CDR3 is CASSDGLAEINEQFF. The CDR3 DNA follows: TGTGCCAGCAGTGACGGGCTAGCGGAGATCAATGAGCAGTTCTTC.

The chain is built from TRBV30 and TRBJ1-6; D is uncertain. The germline V and J ends were trimmed by 5 bases and 11 bases, with 13 bases remaining between them. The germline CDR1 and CDR2 sequences are GTSNPN and SVGIG (reference sequence). There are 12 residues in the CDR3. The CDR3 sequence is CAWADSEPPLHF. The CDR3, as DNA: TGTGCCTGGGCGGACTCCGAACCACCCCTCCACTTT.